These 14 T cell receptor beta chains were sequenced from one sample in a study of blood T cell repertoires in COVID-19. The protocol was immunoSEQ multiplex PCR, while the TCRdb copy is restricted to in-frame clones and leaves out a portion. The table records roughly 100,000 clones, roughly 80% of them present only once. The specimen sequenced was peripheral blood. The source of these receptors is a woman older than 75 with acute or convalescent COVID-19.

The V gene is TRBV5-1, the J gene TRBJ2-3, with D perhaps matching TRBD2 (6 bases). The CDR3 totals 15 residues. Germline values: CDR1 SGHRS, CDR2 YFSETQ. The ends were cut back, 0 bases at V and 4 bases at J, with 12 bases in the middle. The CDR3 nucleotides are TGCGCCAGCAGCTTGGAGGCTAGCGTCCCAGATACGCAGTATTTT. Its protein product is CASSLEASVPDTQYF.

This clone was seen once. This rearrangement joins TRBV28 to TRBJ2-7; no clear D. Trimming stripped 2 bases from V and 3 bases from J, with 11 bases between. Looked up from germline, CDR1 is MDHEN and CDR2 is SYDVKM. The CDR3 sequence is 14 residues long. The CDR3 reads CASSLDIRNYEQYV. In nucleotides, the CDR3 is TGTGCCAGCAGTTTAGACATTCGCAACTACGAGCAGTACGTC.

The chain has TRBV7-2 and TRBJ2-7; the match to TRBD1 covers 10 bases. V lost 1 base, J lost 0 bases, and 9 bases stayed unmatched. This CDR3 contains 18 residues. Germline V lookup: CDR1 SGHTA, CDR2 FQGNSA. The CDR3 spells CASSLVSLGQGFSYEQYV. The CDR3, as DNA: TGTGCCAGCAGCTTAGTGTCCTTGGGACAGGGGTTCTCCTACGAGCAGTACGTC.

The V and J genes are TRBV6-5 and TRBJ1-3; D is unclear. This CDR3 has 13 residues. Trimming removed 8 bases from V and 4 bases from J, with 12 bases in between. In germline, CDR1 is MNHEY, CDR2 SVGAGI. DNA of the CDR3: TGTGCCAGCTGGGTCGGGGAAGGAAACACCATATATTTT. Its translation is CASWVGEGNTIYF.

The rearrangement uses TRBV5-1 and TRBJ2-1; 8 nucleotides agree with TRBD2. Germline V CDR1 and CDR2: SGHRS, YFSETQ. Germline trimming cut 5 bases from V and 0 bases from J; bases unmatched to any gene: 7. There are 16 residues in the CDR3. The CDR3 DNA reads as TGCGCCAGCAGGGTCCTCGGGACTAGCTCCTACAATGAGCAGTTCTTC. Amino acids: CASRVLGTSSYNEQFF.

V and J are TRBV11-2 and TRBJ2-5, with 7 nucleotides matching TRBD1. The CDR3 runs 14 residues. Germline V gene sequence: CDR1 SGHAT, CDR2 FQNNGV. V lost 4 bases to trimming and J lost 6 bases; unmatched junction nucleotides: 8. The chain's CDR3 is CASSSDGQAQTQYF. In DNA, the CDR3 is TGTGCCAGCAGCTCGGACGGACAGGCGCAGACCCAGTACTTC.

The V and J genes are TRBV10-3 and TRBJ2-3, with 9 bases that match TRBD2. Trimming took 0 bases from V and 1 from J; bases not matched to a gene: 8. Per the germline V gene, CDR1 is ENHRY and CDR2 is SYGVKD. The CDR3 spans 18 residues. The DNA of the CDR3 is TGTGCCATCAGTGAGTCAAGTAGCGGGAGAGTAGGCACAGATACGCAGTATTTT. It specifies CAISESSSGRVGTDTQYF.

This CDR3 reads CASSLVVGTGNVYEQYF. The CDR3 nucleotides are TGTGCCAGCAGCTTAGTAGTTGGGACAGGGAATGTTTACGAGCAGTACTTC. The V and J genes are TRBV7-9 and TRBJ2-7, with 9 positions matching TRBD1. The CDR3 length is 17 residues. V was pared by 1 base and J by 4 bases, with 11 bases of the junction left unmatched. CDR1 is SEHNR, CDR2 FQNEAQ, per germline (reference sequence).

The chain couples TRBV4-3 to TRBJ1-6, with unresolved D. Deletions cut 0 bases from V and 3 bases from J, with 9 bases between. The germline V gene encodes CDR1 LGHNA and CDR2 YSLEER. The CDR3 totals 16 residues. The CDR3 nucleotides read TGCGCCAGCAGCCAAGACTTGCGGGACTATAATTCACCCCTCCACTTT. This gives the protein CASSQDLRDYNSPLHF.

This clone was seen only once. This sequence joins TRBV6-2 or TRBV6-3 and TRBJ2-1; D is ambiguous. Between the trimmed V and J ends, which lost 2 bases and 5 bases, there was a span of 10 bases. This CDR3 has 14 amino acids. Germline CDR1 MNHEY, CDR2 SVGEGT. The chain's CDR3 is CASSYVLGHNEQFF. As DNA, the CDR3 is TGTGCCAGCAGTTACGTTCTAGGTCACAATGAGCAGTTCTTC.

V gene TRBV24-1 combines with J gene TRBJ2-1, with TRBD2 matching 8 bases. Losses at the gene ends were 3 bases for V and 1 base for J; bases not matched to a gene: 4. The germline V gene encodes CDR1 KGHDR and CDR2 SFDVKD. The CDR3 covers 16 residues. The DNA of the CDR3 is TGTGCCACCAGTGATCCGGGACTAGGATCCTACAATGAGCAGTTCTTC. Translated, it gives CATSDPGLGSYNEQFF.

The CDR3 spells CASSPNRDVRGYTF. The CDR3 DNA reads as TGTGCCAGCTCACCAAACAGGGACGTTCGTGGCTACACCTTC. The V gene is TRBV18, the J gene TRBJ1-2; tentatively, D is TRBD1 (6 bases). There are 14 residues in the CDR3. Germline CDR1 KGHSH, CDR2 LQKENI. Trimming shortened V by 2 bases and J by 7 bases, and 14 bases separated the two germline ends.

The chain has TRBV6-5 and TRBJ2-7; D is undetermined. Germline CDR1 is MNHEY and CDR2 is SVGAGI. Between the trimmed V and J ends, which lost 1 base and 3 bases, there was a span of 4 bases. The CDR3 consists of 12 residues. The CDR3 protein is CASSYFGYEQYF. The CDR3 DNA reads TGTGCCAGCAGTTACTTCGGCTACGAGCAGTACTTC.

The rearrangement links TRBV5-1 to TRBJ1-2; TRBD1 is a possible D gene (6 bases). Trimming removed 4 bases from V and 2 bases from J, with 12 bases in between. CDR3 length: 14 residues. Germline V gives CDR1 SGHRS, CDR2 YFSETQ. CDR3 DNA sequence: TGCGCCAGCAGCCCAGGGGTACCGAACTATGGCTACACCTTC. Residues: CASSPGVPNYGYTF.